This TCR beta chain was observed in a study of T-cell memory formation after mild COVID-19. Whole-study results and caveats: Some clones that responded turned up in pre-infection memory, which suggests that cross-reactive memory joined in.

TCRdb analysed the 5' RACE reads with MiXCR anew, one entry per CDR3 protein. The sample holds 120,000 to 150,000 distinct CDR3 sequences, 6% to 7% seen once. This clonotype was seen only a few times. Its specificity is not known. The germline V gene has CDR1 SQVTM and CDR2 ANQGSEA. The CDR3 is 18 amino acids. V trimming: 6 bases; J trimming: 1 base; junction bases outside the gene matches: 13. This chain uses TRBV29-1 with TRBJ2-6, with 9 positions matching TRBD1. Sequenced sample: PBMCs or a T cell subset sorted from them (not recorded which). The TCR originated in an adult woman who had mild COVID-19 (a few samples of this study predate the infection). Cell type and time point are not known. CDR3 coding DNA: TGCAGCGTCCCTAATACCGGGACAGGGTGGTCTGGGGCCAACGTCCTGACTTTC. It codes for CSVPNTGTGWSGANVLTF.